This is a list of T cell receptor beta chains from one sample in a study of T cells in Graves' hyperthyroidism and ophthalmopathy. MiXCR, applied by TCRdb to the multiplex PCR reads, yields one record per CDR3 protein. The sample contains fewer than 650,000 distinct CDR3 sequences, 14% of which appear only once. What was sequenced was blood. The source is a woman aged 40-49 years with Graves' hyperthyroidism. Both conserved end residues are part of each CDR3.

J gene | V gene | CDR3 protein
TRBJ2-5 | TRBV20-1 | CSEGGTGTQYF
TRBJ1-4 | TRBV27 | CASSSQGQTTNEKLFF
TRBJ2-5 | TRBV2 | CASRPDVGGVDLETQYF
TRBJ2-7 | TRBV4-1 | CASSQDADSRAYEQYF
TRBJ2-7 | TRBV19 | CASSTKRTSRYEQYF
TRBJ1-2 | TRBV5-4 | CASSLRGGAKYGYTF
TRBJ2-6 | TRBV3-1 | CASSQEGFVSEGSGANVLTF
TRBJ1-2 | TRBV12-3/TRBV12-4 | CASSFGTGAGYTF
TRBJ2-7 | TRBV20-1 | CSARAGDSQSSYEQYF
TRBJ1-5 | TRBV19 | CASTRDEVQPQHF
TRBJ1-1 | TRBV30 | CAWSSPQGNTEAFF
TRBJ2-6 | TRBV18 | CASSPNAGIGVSGANVLTF
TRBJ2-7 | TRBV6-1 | CASNLLAGGPYEQYF
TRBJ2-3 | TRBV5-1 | CASSLAASVTDTQYF
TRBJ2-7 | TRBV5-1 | CASSLSGTEGSYEQYF
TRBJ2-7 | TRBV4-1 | CASSQELAGVLNEQYF
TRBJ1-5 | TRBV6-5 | CASSYSSLHNQPQHF
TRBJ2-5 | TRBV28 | CASSLAGVSETQYF
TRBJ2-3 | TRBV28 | CASSPASDRSTDTQYF
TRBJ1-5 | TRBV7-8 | CASSLDAGANQPQHF